This T cell receptor beta chain was sequenced for a study of T cells expressing NK-cell markers. Broader study findings: In a group of 5 to 7 donors, dominant NKG2C+ clonotypes represented roughly 1.0-8% of CD8+ T cells. The CD3+CD56-NKG2C+ fraction was also led by these clonotypes in a few donors.

Points on this clonotype: Its antigen remains unknown.

TCRdb re-called the 5' RACE reads, yielding one record per CDR3 amino acid sequence without DNA. Recorded here are 200,000 to 300,000 distinct CDR3 sequences; the top ten clones represent roughly 4.2%. This CDR3 spans 14 amino acids. The V gene's germline CDR1 is ENHRY and CDR2 SYGVKD. The source of this sequence is a woman between 18 and 70 years old in good health. The sequencing input was blood T cells: a sorted CD56 or NKG2C T cell subset, CD4+ or CD8+ T cells, or bulk PBMC T cells (not recorded which). The J gene is TRBJ2-3, the V gene TRBV10-3; with no DNA, the TCRdb D assignment of TRBD1 cannot be verified. The CDR3 sequence is CAISERGSTDTQYF.